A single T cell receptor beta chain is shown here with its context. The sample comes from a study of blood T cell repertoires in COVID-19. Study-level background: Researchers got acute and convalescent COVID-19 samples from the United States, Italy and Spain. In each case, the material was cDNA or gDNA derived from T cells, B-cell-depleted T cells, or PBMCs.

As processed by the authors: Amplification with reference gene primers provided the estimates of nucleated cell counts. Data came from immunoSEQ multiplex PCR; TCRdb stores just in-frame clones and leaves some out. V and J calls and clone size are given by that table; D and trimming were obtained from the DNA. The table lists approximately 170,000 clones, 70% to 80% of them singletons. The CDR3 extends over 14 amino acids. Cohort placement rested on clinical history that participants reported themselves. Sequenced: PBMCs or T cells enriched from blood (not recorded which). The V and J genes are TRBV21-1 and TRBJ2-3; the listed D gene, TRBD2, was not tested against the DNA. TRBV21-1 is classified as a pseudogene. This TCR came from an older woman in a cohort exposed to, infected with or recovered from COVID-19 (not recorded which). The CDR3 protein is CASSRPGHTDTQYF. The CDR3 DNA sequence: TGTGCCAGCAGCAGACCGGGTCACACAGATACGCAGTATTTT.